A single TCR beta chain is shown here with its context. Its antigen remains unknown. Reverse transcription used about 0.45 to 1 ug RNA and random hexamers. MiXCR was run by TCRdb on the immunoSEQ multiplex PCR reads, yielding one entry per CDR3 protein. There are roughly 110,000 distinct CDR3 sequences in the sample; about nine tenths occur only once, and roughly 0.12% lies in the top ten. Sequencing of TCR beta was undertaken in CD8+ and CD4+ T cells derived from blood. The study used healthy donors as controls matched for age and sex. The authors negatively isolated CD8+ and CD4+ T cells and FACS-enriched TEMRA cells. V was clipped by 7 bases and J by 3 bases, with 15 bases between them. The CDR3 has 15 amino acids. The germline V gene encodes CDR1 MNHEY and CDR2 SMNVEV (reference sequence). This sample stems from a study of CD8 T cells in Susac syndrome. Study-level findings and limits: Only a relatively small number of individuals were included in the TCR sequencing and HLA analysis.

The sample taken for sequencing was CD8+ T cells from PBMCs. V and J are TRBV27 and TRBJ2-2, with a weak D call TRBD1 (6 bases). This TCR was sampled from a human donor in good health. CDR3 amino acids: CASTWGDRYTGELFF. The CDR3 nucleotides read TGTGCCAGCACCTGGGGTGACAGGTACACCGGGGAGCTGTTTTTT.